This T cell receptor beta chain originates from a study of CD8 T cells in ankylosing spondylitis. Study results and limitations: Some motif variants were previously reported in reactive arthritis synovial fluid and blood. Matched ankylosing spondylitis synovial fluid reportedly showed significant enrichment of disease-linked clones. Seemingly characteristic of ankylosing spondylitis blood was a TCR beta motif consisting of fewer than 10 highly homologous variants.

The CDR3 loop spans 14 amino acids. The V end was cut by 6 bases, the J end by 2 bases, with 11 bases between. Germline V gene data show CDR1 as SNHLY and CDR2 as FYNNEI. Researchers built TCR beta libraries using quantitative 5'-RACE with molecular barcodes. Via MiXCR, TCRdb re-called the 5' RACE reads, giving one row per CDR3 protein. The repertoire holds about 52,000 distinct CDR3 sequences, with roughly 7.4% as singletons. Concerning this clonotype: No antigen is known for it.

Sequencing was carried out using blood, either unsorted or a sorted T cell fraction (not recorded which). V and J are TRBV2 and TRBJ2-1; D is perhaps TRBD2 (7 bases). This clonotype was obtained from a female donor with ankylosing spondylitis or in good health (not recorded which). The CDR3, as DNA: TGTGCCAGCAGCCCGGGGGGCGCCTACAATGAGCAGTTCTTC. Protein sequence: CASSPGGAYNEQFF.